This paragraph covers one T cell receptor (beta chain) sequence. This record belongs to a study of blood T cell repertoires in COVID-19. Study background: Specimens from acute and convalescent COVID-19 originated in the United States, Italy and Spain. Sample material is recorded as cDNA or gDNA derived from T cells, B-cell-depleted T cells, or PBMCs.

The CDR3 loop spans 13 amino acids. Germline assignment: CDR1 MGHDK and CDR2 SYGVNS. V gave up 5 bases and J gave up 6 bases, with 11 bases separating them. Study processing details: Counts of nucleated cells, estimated from reference gene primer amplification, were obtained. Profiling relied on immunoSEQ multiplex PCR, and the TCRdb table lists in-frame clones only, not all of them. The V and J calls and clone size are taken from that table; D and trimming were inferred from the DNA. Of 150,000 or so clones in the sample, around 86% were seen once. The specimen sequenced was peripheral blood. The chain couples TRBV25-1 to TRBJ1-5, with D maybe TRBD1 (5 bases). The clonotype was recovered from a man aged 18 to 30 with acute or convalescent COVID-19. In DNA, the CDR3 is TGTGCCAGCAGTTCAGGGCAGGGTCAGCCCCAGCATTTT. Translated, it gives CASSSGQGQPQHF. Filled out from reference TRBV25-1 and TRBJ1-5, the complete variable domain reads EADIYQTPRYLVIGTGKKITLECSQTMGHDKMYWYQQDPGMELHLIHYSYGVNSTEKGDLSSESTVSRIRTEHFPLTLESARPSHTSQYLCASSSGQGQPQHFGDGTRLSIL.